These 19 T cell receptor beta chains came from one sample sequenced in a study of CD8+ T cells in alopecia areata. Extraction of RNA preceded its reverse transcription into cDNA, which served as the sequencing template. Generated by immunoSEQ multiplex PCR, the TCRdb table keeps only in-frame clones and is missing some. The table lists 60,000 to 65,000 clones, roughly 45% of them singletons. Sequenced sample: NKG2D-low CD8+ T cells sorted from blood. The source is a human donor with alopecia areata.

The chain joins TRBV5-1 to TRBJ1-2; no definite D call. The V and J ends lost 3 bases and 3 bases respectively, with 12 bases between them. The CDR3 totals 14 residues. Germline lookup yields CDR1 SGHRS and CDR2 YFSETQ. CDR3 bases: TGCGCCAGCAGCTCCTCTGGAGTCTACTATGGCTACACCTTC. Its translation is CASSSSGVYYGYTF.

The chain carries TRBV5-4 and TRBJ1-2, with D perhaps TRBD1 (5 bases). The germline V gene encodes CDR1 SGHNT and CDR2 YYREEE (reference sequence). V lost 3 bases and J lost 2, with 11 bases in between. The CDR3 is made up of 14 amino acids. This chain's CDR3 is CASSSQGTNYGYTF. The CDR3 region has the DNA TGTGCCAGCAGCTCGCAGGGAACAAACTATGGCTACACCTTC.

The V gene is TRBV4-1, the J gene TRBJ2-7, with D perhaps matching TRBD1 (6 bases). This CDR3 comprises 17 residues. V was pared by 4 bases and J by 6 bases, with 25 bases between. Germline CDR1 and CDR2: MGHRA and YSYEKL. The CDR3 sequence is CASSPSEGHPLGREQYF. CDR3 nucleotides: TGCGCCAGCAGCCCCTCCGAGGGACACCCTCTGGGCCGCGAGCAGTACTTC.

This CDR3 reads CASSSGTRRYEQYF. The CDR3 nucleotides are TGTGCCAGCAGTTCCGGGACTAGACGCTACGAGCAGTACTTC. The chain joins TRBV28 to TRBJ2-7; TRBD2 matches at 8 bases. After removal of 4 bases from V and 3 bases from J, the junction contained 5 bases not matched to a gene. Germline V lookup: CDR1 MDHEN, CDR2 SYDVKM. The CDR3 runs 14 residues.

V gene TRBV2 combines with J gene TRBJ1-3; possibly TRBD1 for D (5 bases). CDR3 length equals 15 residues. V was cut by 6 bases and J by 0 bases, with 12 bases left in between. CDR1 and CDR2 (germline): SNHLY, FYNNEI. CDR3 sequence reads: CASRQTVPSGNTIYF. CDR3 coding DNA: TGTGCCAGCAGACAGACAGTACCCTCTGGAAACACCATATATTTT.

The chain employs TRBV7-2 and TRBJ2-7; 9 bases line up with TRBD1. Germline CDR1 and CDR2: SGHTA and FQGNSA. V lost 5 bases and J lost 5; bases outside the gene matches: 7. The CDR3 is 14 residues long. CDR3 in amino acids: CASSAGQGTDEQYF. The CDR3 DNA reads TGTGCCAGCAGCGCGGGACAGGGAACCGACGAGCAGTACTTC.

A few counts support this clone. This chain links TRBV28 with TRBJ1-4, with D hard to call. The CDR3 runs 15 residues. CDR1 is MDHEN, CDR2 SYDVKM, per germline. The V gene lost 6 bases and the J gene lost 0 bases, with 11 bases spanning the gap. Here the CDR3 reads CASRSQYSTNEKLFF. CDR3 bases: TGTGCCAGCAGATCTCAATACTCAACTAATGAAAAACTGTTTTTT.

The chain links TRBV13 to TRBJ1-2; tentatively, D is TRBD1 (6 bases). The CDR3 is made up of 13 amino acids. Deletions cut 2 bases from V and 6 bases from J, with 10 bases between. Germline V CDR1 and CDR2: PRHDT, FYEKMQ (reference sequence). The CDR3 loop is CASSLRGADGYTF. DNA for the CDR3: TGTGCCAGCAGCTTACGGGGGGCGGATGGCTACACCTTC.

This rearrangement joins TRBV5-1 to TRBJ2-7; D remains ambiguous. The CDR3 is 14 residues long. CDR1 and CDR2 from the germline V gene are SGHRS and YFSETQ. Deletions cut 0 bases from V and 3 bases from J, with 10 bases between. The DNA of the CDR3 is TGCGCCAGCAGCTTGGACAGCGCAAGCTACGAGCAGTACTTC. It translates to CASSLDSASYEQYF.

In this sample, this clone turned up a few times. The chain employs TRBV13 and TRBJ2-5; possible D gene TRBD2, 5 bases. Germline V lookup: CDR1 PRHDT, CDR2 FYEKMQ (reference sequence). The ends were cut back, 5 bases at V and 7 bases at J, with 14 bases in the middle. The CDR3 loop spans 13 amino acids. CDR3 nucleotide sequence: TGTGCCAGCAGCCTAGCAGCCCCAGGGACCCAGTACTTC. It yields the protein CASSLAAPGTQYF. The full variable domain, its missing parts supplied by reference TRBV13 and TRBJ2-5, is AAGVIQSPRHLIKEKRETATLKCYPIPRHDTVYWYQQGPGQDPQFLISFYEKMQSDKGSIPDRFSAQQFSDYHSELNMSSLELGDSALYFCASSLAAPGTQYFGPGTRLLVL.

This clone was seen just once. The chain employs TRBV11-3 and TRBJ2-7; 9 positions agree with TRBD1. Looked up from germline, CDR1 is SGHNT and CDR2 is YENEEA. With 5 bases clipped from V and 6 bases from J, the junction kept 8 bases outside the gene matches. CDR3 length equals 14 residues. CDR3 in amino acids: CASSPRTGEGEQYF. DNA of the CDR3: TGTGCCAGCAGCCCTCGGACAGGGGAAGGCGAGCAGTACTTC. The full variable domain, rest sourced from reference TRBV11-3 and TRBJ2-7, is EAGVVQSPRYKIIEKKQPVAFWCNPISGHNTLYWYLQNLGQGPELLIRYENEEAVDDSQLPKDRFSAERLKGVDSTLKIQPAELGDSAVYLCASSPRTGEGEQYFGPGTRLTVT.

The V and J genes are TRBV29-1 and TRBJ2-7, with 8 bases lining up with TRBD1. The V segment lost 7 bases and the J segment 5 bases; nucleotides outside the gene matches: 4. CDR1 is SQVTM and CDR2 is ANQGSEA in the germline V gene. The CDR3 loop spans 11 amino acids. CDR3 coding DNA: TGCAGCGCCCGGACAGGGAACGAGCAGTACTTC. It codes for CSARTGNEQYF.

This clone turned up a few times. The V gene is TRBV7-9, the J gene TRBJ2-5; D remains unclear. The CDR3 length is 13 residues. CDR1 SEHNR and CDR2 FQNEAQ come from the germline V gene (reference sequence). V gave up 1 base and J gave up 3 bases, with 6 bases separating them. The CDR3 DNA is TGTGCCAGCAGCTTAGAGGCTAAAGAGACCCAGTACTTC. It codes for CASSLEAKETQYF.

The chain carries TRBV7-9 and TRBJ2-7, with TRBD2 identical over 12 bases. CDR3 size: 15 residues. Germline CDR1 reads SEHNR; CDR2 reads FQNEAQ (reference sequence). Trimming removed 4 bases from V and 5 bases from J; junction bases left unmatched: 6. The CDR3 sequence: CASSSGLAGGHEQYF. Written as DNA, the CDR3 is TGTGCCAGCAGCTCCGGGCTAGCGGGAGGGCACGAGCAGTACTTC.

The gene calls are TRBV29-1 and TRBJ2-7; D is perhaps TRBD1 (6 bases). V lost 5 bases and J lost 3, with 20 bases in between. This CDR3 is 15 amino acids long. Germline CDR1 SQVTM, CDR2 ANQGSEA. CDR3 nucleotide sequence: TGCAGCGTTTTTTCATTCCGGGACACGATCTACGAGCAGTACTTC. This encodes CSVFSFRDTIYEQYF.

The CDR3 DNA reads as TGTGCCAGCAGAGGACAGGGAAACCAAGAGACCCAGTACTTC. The encoded protein is CASRGQGNQETQYF. This chain connects TRBV4-2 to TRBJ2-5, with 8 bases aligning to TRBD1. The CDR3 has 14 residues. Germline V gene lookup returns CDR1 LGHNA and CDR2 YNFKEQ. The V gene end was trimmed by 6 bases and the J gene end by 0 bases; junction bases not matched to a gene: 3.

In its sample, this clone was seen once. V and J are TRBV2 and TRBJ2-5; 8 nucleotides line up with TRBD1. The CDR3 covers 14 residues. Germline loops: CDR1 SNHLY, CDR2 FYNNEI. The ends lost 7 bases at V and 5 bases at J; junction bases unmatched: 9. The CDR3 DNA is TGTGCCAGCACGGGGACAGGTTGGACGGAGACCCAGTACTTC. Translation gives CASTGTGWTETQYF.

This clone turned up a few times. The V and J genes are TRBV29-1 and TRBJ2-7; 7 bases agree with TRBD1. CDR1 SQVTM and CDR2 ANQGSEA come from the germline V gene. The CDR3 contains 14 residues. The V and J ends lost 6 bases and 3 bases, in that order; junction bases with no gene match: 11. The CDR3 reads CSVPDRDRNYEQYF. The CDR3 region has the DNA TGCAGCGTGCCGGACCGGGACAGAAACTACGAGCAGTACTTC.

The rearrangement uses TRBV6-5 and TRBJ2-7; D might be TRBD1 or TRBD2, each matching 5 bases. Germline assignment: CDR1 MNHEY and CDR2 SVGAGI. CDR3 length: 11 residues. Trimming left V 5 bases short and J 6 bases short, with 8 bases between. CDR3 sequence: CASSDGAEQYF. CDR3 sequence (DNA): TGTGCCAGCAGTGACGGGGCCGAGCAGTACTTC.